The 11 T cell receptor beta chains below come from one sample, sequenced in a study of blood T cells in healthy people across ages. The second PCR ran about 6 to 12 cycles with a sample-barcoded 5' primer and J-beta primers. TCRdb reanalysed the 5' RACE reads using MiXCR and keeps one entry per CDR3 protein. The sample holds 1.5 million to 2 million distinct CDR3 sequences, roughly 52% seen once. The sample was blood. Source of these receptors: a woman aged 40 to 50 in good health.

The chain recombines TRBV6-5 with TRBJ1-2; D unclear. V was cut by 4 bases and J by 8 bases, with 17 bases left in between. Looked up from germline, CDR1 is MNHEY and CDR2 is SVGAGI. This CDR3 spans 14 amino acids. The DNA of the CDR3 is TGTGCCAGCAGTTCTACCGGATGGATCGGGGGCTACACCTTC. As protein: CASSSTGWIGGYTF.

This chain connects TRBV2 to TRBJ2-5; 7 nucleotides align to TRBD1. The DNA end is a closer match to TRBJ2-7, so the J assignment may be wrong. The CDR3 spans 15 residues. Germline loops: CDR1 SNHLY, CDR2 FYNNEI. The CDR3 region has the DNA TGTGCCAGCAGTGAAATTGGGACAGCCGCCTACGAGCAGTACTTC. Translating gives CASSEIGTAAYEQYF.

There are a few counts of this clonotype. V is TRBV20-1 and J is TRBJ2-1, with a possible D match to TRBD1 (6 bases). The germline CDR1 and CDR2 sequences are DFQATT and SNEGSKA (reference sequence). This CDR3 has 11 amino acids. CDR3 residues: CRVEGGPEQFF. DNA for the CDR3: TGCAGAGTCGAAGGGGGTCCGGAGCAGTTCTTC.

A few counts support this clonotype. The genes are TRBV12-3 or TRBV12-4 and TRBJ2-7; D is possibly TRBD1 (7 bases). V was pared by 2 bases and J by 0 bases, with 11 bases between. The CDR3 is 15 residues long. As DNA, the CDR3 is TGTGCCAGCAGTTTATGGCAGGGGGGCTCCTACGAGCAGTACTTC. Amino acids: CASSLWQGGSYEQYF.

V is TRBV5-1 and J is TRBJ2-3; D is unresolved. CDR1 is SGHRS, CDR2 YFSETQ, per germline. The CDR3 sequence is 14 residues long. The ends were cut back, 0 bases at V and 5 bases at J, with 10 bases in the middle. The CDR3 reads CASSLGLTKDTQYF. CDR3 in DNA: TGCGCCAGCAGCTTGGGCCTGACCAAAGATACGCAGTATTTT.

This chain connects TRBV15 to TRBJ2-3; 8 positions agree with TRBD2. The trim removed 8 bases at V and 3 bases at J, leaving 10 bases unmatched. Looked up from germline, CDR1 is LNHNV and CDR2 is YYDKDF (reference sequence). This CDR3 contains 15 residues. CDR3: CATGSRPSGTDTQYF. The CDR3 nucleotides read TGTGCCACCGGATCACGGCCTAGCGGGACAGATACGCAGTATTTT.

The CDR3 DNA reads TGTGCCAGCAGCCGCGCCAATCGCTCCTACAATGAGCAGTACTTC. Translated: CASSRANRSYNEQYF. The chain couples TRBV6-2 or TRBV6-3 to TRBJ2-1; D unclear. The J call may be in error: the DNA end matches TRBJ2-7 better. The CDR3 loop spans 15 amino acids. Germline CDR1 and CDR2: MNHEY and SVGEGT.

A remark on this clonotype: One end of the junction varies from germline; a read error may be responsible. The CDR3 nucleotides are TGCAGTTCTAGAAGAGGGACCCAGTACTTC. Its protein is CSSRRGTQYF. This chain joins TRBV20-1 and TRBJ2-7; D is ambiguous. The J call could be wrong; TRBJ2-5 is a better fit for the DNA end. This CDR3 is 10 amino acids long. Germline CDR1 reads DFQATT; CDR2 reads SNEGSKA (reference sequence).

This chain uses TRBV6-2 or TRBV6-3 with TRBJ2-6; D tentatively fits TRBD1 or TRBD2 (5 bases each). Per germline, CDR1 MNHEY and CDR2 SVGEGT. Deletions cut 6 bases from V and 0 bases from J, with 12 bases between. This CDR3 contains 16 residues. CDR3 amino acids: CASRGVRGSGANVLTF. The CDR3 DNA reads TGTGCCAGCAGGGGGGTACGTGGCTCTGGGGCCAACGTCCTGACTTTC.

A remark on this clonotype: The junction does not match germline at one end; this may be a read error. The J gene is TRBJ2-5, the V gene TRBV18, with 8 positions matching TRBD2. This CDR3 is built from 15 residues. CDR1 and CDR2 (germline): KGHSH, LQKENI. CDR3 sequence reads: CANSPEGTRGETQYF. DNA of the CDR3: TGTGCCAACTCACCAGAAGGGACTAGAGGAGAGACCCAGTACTTC.

The chain joins TRBV6-6 to TRBJ2-1; TRBD2 aligns across 10 bases. The V gene's germline CDR1 is MNHNY and CDR2 SVGAGI (reference sequence). The CDR3 consists of 16 residues. Trimming at V came to 0 bases and at J to 7 bases, leaving 6 bases not matched to a gene. This CDR3 reads CASSYSGLAGVNEQFF. CDR3 DNA sequence: TGTGCCAGCAGTTACTCTGGGCTAGCGGGGGTAAATGAGCAGTTCTTC.